This entry concerns a single T cell receptor (beta chain). Germline assignment: CDR1 MNHEY and CDR2 SVGAGI. CDR3 length equals 15 residues. V was shortened by 6 bases and J by 2 bases, with 14 bases between the two germline ends. The method was immunoSEQ multiplex PCR; TCRdb's version includes in-frame clones alone and lacks a portion of them. The sample comprises roughly 63,000 clones, less than 80% of which are singletons, and 30% to 40% rests with the top ten. The data were obtained in a study of blood T cell repertoires in COVID-19. Study summary: PBMCs, B-cell-depleted T cells, or T cells provided the cDNA or gDNA that made up the material.

The genes are TRBV6-5 and TRBJ2-1; D call uncertain. Sequenced input: peripheral blood. This clonotype was sampled from a human donor in a cohort sampled during active COVID-19. CDR3 protein: CASSPSTAAYNEQFF. CDR3 bases: TGTGCCAGCAGCCCCTCCACGGCGGCCTACAATGAGCAGTTCTTC.